This T cell receptor beta chain was documented in a study of OX40 agonist ivuxolimab in advanced cancers. TCRdb's table, derived via immunoSEQ multiplex PCR, lists solely in-frame clones and lacks some. The data contain 75,000 to 90,000 clones, 90% to 95% of them singletons. Per germline, CDR1 SGHAT and CDR2 FQNNGV. J was trimmed by 2 bases and V by 5 bases; bases with no gene match: 5. The CDR3 extends over 14 amino acids. The clonotype was recovered from an adult with an advanced solid tumor such as melanoma, head and neck, liver or kidney cancer. Material: CD4+ or CD8+ T cells sorted from blood, obtained in a trial of the OX40 agonist ivuxolimab. The chain carries TRBV11-2 and TRBJ2-7; the match to TRBD1 covers 8 bases. Here the CDR3 reads CASSKAQGAYEQYF. The CDR3 DNA follows: TGTGCCAGCAGCAAAGCACAGGGGGCCTACGAGCAGTACTTC.